The 25 T cell receptor beta chains reported below all come from one sample, sequenced in a study of blood T cell repertoires in COVID-19. Using immunoSEQ multiplex PCR, the repertoire was profiled, and TCRdb retains in-frame clones only, with some absent. The table shows some 88,000 clones, with over 65% occurring only once. The sequencing input was peripheral blood. Receptors were obtained from a woman between 65 and 79 years old with acute or convalescent COVID-19.

The genes are TRBV3-1 (or the pseudogene TRBV3-2) and TRBJ2-1; unclear D gene. CDR1 and CDR2 from the germline V gene are LGHDT and YNNKEL (reference sequence). This CDR3 comprises 16 residues. V dropped 4 bases and J dropped 2 bases, with 15 bases sitting between them. CDR3 residues: CASSRLAQLAYNEQFF. The CDR3 DNA is TGTGCCAGCAGCCGATTGGCACAGCTGGCCTACAATGAGCAGTTCTTC.

The rearrangement links TRBV5-6 to TRBJ1-1; D is possibly TRBD1 (6 bases). Germline V gene lookup returns CDR1 SGHDT and CDR2 YYEEEE. This CDR3 region has 15 residues. The germline V and J ends were trimmed by 2 bases and 1 base, with 12 bases remaining between them. The CDR3, as DNA: TGTGCCAGCAGCTTAACCGGGACACCGAACACTGAAGCTTTCTTT. Translating gives CASSLTGTPNTEAFF.

The chain is built from TRBV6-5 and TRBJ1-2; tentative D call: TRBD1 (6 bases). This CDR3 has 12 amino acids. Trimming pared 5 bases from V and 8 bases from J, leaving 12 bases between. Germline-derived CDR1 and CDR2 are MNHEY and SVGAGI. The CDR3 is CASSTPGQGYTF. Here the CDR3 DNA reads TGTGCCAGCAGTACCCCTGGACAGGGCTACACCTTC.

The chain joins TRBV14 to TRBJ1-2; 9 bases line up with TRBD1. This CDR3 has 16 amino acids. The ends lost 0 bases at V and 4 bases at J; junction bases unmatched: 6. The germline CDR1 and CDR2 sequences are SGHDN and FVKESK. The CDR3 protein is CASSQEGQGTLYGYTF. The CDR3, as DNA: TGTGCCAGCAGCCAAGAGGGACAGGGTACCCTCTATGGCTACACCTTC.

There are a few counts of this clone. The J gene is TRBJ2-5, the V gene TRBV7-9, with a possible D match to TRBD1 (5 bases). The ends were cut back, 6 bases at V and 4 bases at J, with 15 bases in the middle. This CDR3 comprises 14 residues. The germline gives CDR1 SEHNR, CDR2 FQNEAQ (reference sequence). CDR3 region: CASRKTVGGETQYF. CDR3 coding DNA: TGTGCCAGCAGGAAGACAGTTGGTGGAGAGACCCAGTACTTC.

The chain carries TRBV5-5 and TRBJ2-7, with 11 bases identical to TRBD2. Germline V gene sequence: CDR1 SGHKS, CDR2 YYEKEE (reference sequence). This CDR3 contains 15 residues. The V segment lost 0 bases and the J segment 5 bases; nucleotides outside the gene matches: 4. CDR3: CASSLGLAGLNEQYV. The CDR3 region has the DNA TGTGCCAGCAGCTTGGGACTAGCGGGGTTGAACGAGCAGTACGTC.

The V call is TRBV19, the J call TRBJ1-2; a possible D gene is TRBD1 (5 bases). The CDR3 runs 14 residues. The V end lost 6 bases, the J end lost 4 bases, and 15 bases lay between the germline ends. In germline, CDR1 is LNHDA, CDR2 SQIVND (reference sequence). The CDR3 coding sequence is TGTGCCAGTAGCTCTGTCAGGGTTGGCTATGGCTACACCTTC. Its protein is CASSSVRVGYGYTF.

The chain has TRBV29-1 and TRBJ1-1; D possibly corresponds to TRBD1 (6 bases). The CDR3 runs 12 residues. Looked up from germline, CDR1 is SQVTM and CDR2 is ANQGSEA. V was cut by 6 bases and J by 5 bases, with 13 bases left in between. The CDR3 DNA reads as TGCAGCGTACTACAGGGTGTTACTGAAGCTTTCTTT. Translation gives CSVLQGVTEAFF.

The chain has TRBV19 and TRBJ2-3; weak D call: TRBD2 (5 bases). There are 15 residues in the CDR3. In germline, CDR1 is LNHDA, CDR2 SQIVND (reference sequence). V lost 4 bases and J lost 8, with 19 bases in between. The CDR3 loop reads CASSTRGDPHGTQYF. Here the CDR3 DNA reads TGTGCCAGTAGTACCCGGGGAGACCCCCACGGTACGCAGTATTTT. Complete variable domain (other parts from reference TRBV19 and TRBJ2-3): DGGITQSPKYLFRKEGQNVTLSCEQNLNHDAMYWYRQDPGQGLRLIYYSQIVNDFQKGDIAEGYSVSREKKESFPLTVTSAQKNPTAFYLCASSTRGDPHGTQYFGPGTRLTVL.

The chain carries TRBV19 and TRBJ1-2, with TRBD1 as a possible D gene (5 bases). The CDR3 is 15 amino acids. V shed 6 bases and J shed 3 bases, with 17 bases lying between them. Germline assignment: CDR1 LNHDA and CDR2 SQIVND (reference sequence). Here the CDR3 reads CASSNLQGLHYGYTF. CDR3 bases: TGTGCCAGTAGCAATCTCCAGGGTCTCCACTATGGCTACACCTTC.

The V and J genes are TRBV7-9 and TRBJ2-3, with 9 bases that match TRBD1. This CDR3 is 16 amino acids long. Germline values: CDR1 SEHNR, CDR2 FQNEAQ (reference sequence). V lost 5 bases, J lost 3 bases, and 9 bases stayed unmatched. DNA of the CDR3: TGTGCCAGCAGCCCACAGGGGGCCATGAGGACAGATACGCAGTATTTT. Translated, it gives CASSPQGAMRTDTQYF.

The chain carries TRBV5-5 and TRBJ1-2, with D perhaps matching TRBD1 (5 bases). CDR3 length equals 15 residues. Trimming took off 0 bases at V and 4 bases at J, with 13 bases between the two ends. Germline CDR1 reads SGHKS; CDR2 reads YYEKEE (reference sequence). The CDR3 DNA sequence: TGTGCCAGCAGCTTGGCGGGGGGAGCCGGCTATGGCTACACCTTC. Translation gives CASSLAGGAGYGYTF.

This rearrangement joins TRBV7-9 to TRBJ1-3, with D unresolved. CDR3 size: 16 residues. V lost 1 base and J 0 bases, leaving 10 bases between the germline ends. Per germline, CDR1 SEHNR and CDR2 FQNEAQ (reference sequence). The CDR3 loop is CASSLETRTSGNTIYF. The CDR3, as DNA: TGTGCCAGCAGCTTAGAGACTAGGACCTCTGGAAACACCATATATTTT.

The chain has TRBV6-1 and TRBJ1-1; 9 bases map to TRBD1. CDR1 is MNHNS, CDR2 SASEGT, per germline. Germline trimming cut 6 bases from V and 0 bases from J; bases unmatched to any gene: 5. CDR3 length: 15 residues. CDR3 coding DNA: TGTGCCAGCAGAGACGGGACAGGGATGAACACTGAAGCTTTCTTT. This sequence encodes CASRDGTGMNTEAFF.

The sample holds one count of this clone. The rearrangement links TRBV6-5 to TRBJ1-3; D is unclear. The V gene lost 7 bases and the J gene lost 0 bases, with 10 bases spanning the gap. The germline V gene encodes CDR1 MNHEY and CDR2 SVGAGI. This CDR3 is built from 14 residues. For the CDR3, the DNA is TGTGCCAGCACCTTATCGGGCTCTGGAAACACCATATATTTT. Protein product: CASTLSGSGNTIYF.

The chain combines TRBV6-5 with TRBJ2-7; 7 bases fit TRBD1. J lost 6 bases, V lost 6 bases, and 5 bases had no gene match. The CDR3 consists of 12 residues. Germline V gives CDR1 MNHEY, CDR2 SVGAGI. The CDR3 coding sequence is TGTGCCAGCAGAGAGACAGGGTTCGAGCAGTACGTC. Protein sequence: CASRETGFEQYV.

This clone was detected once. This chain joins TRBV24-1 and TRBJ2-5; 13 bases align to TRBD2. The CDR3 length is 16 residues. Germline V gene lookup returns CDR1 KGHDR and CDR2 SFDVKD. V lost 5 bases and J lost 5; bases outside the gene matches: 7. CDR3 sequence: CATSAFGLAGVETQYF. The CDR3 DNA follows: TGTGCCACCAGTGCCTTCGGACTAGCGGGAGTTGAGACCCAGTACTTC.

This rearrangement joins TRBV5-1 to TRBJ2-1; a weak D match, TRBD1 (6 bases). The length of the CDR3 is 15 residues. Trimming removed 2 bases at V and 4 bases at J, with 13 bases between. From germline, CDR1 is SGHRS and CDR2 YFSETQ. CDR3 protein: CASSFGGQTYNEQFF. The CDR3 DNA reads TGCGCCAGCAGCTTTGGGGGACAAACATACAATGAGCAGTTCTTC.

The sample holds one count of this clone. The chain couples TRBV14 to TRBJ2-1; TRBD2 is a possible D gene (6 bases). This CDR3 is built from 15 residues. The germline gives CDR1 SGHDN, CDR2 FVKESK. V was clipped by 1 base and J by 10 bases, with 17 bases between them. The CDR3 loop is CASSQGAFLATEQFF. The DNA of the CDR3 is TGTGCCAGCAGCCAAGGGGCTTTCCTAGCGACCGAGCAGTTCTTC. Drawing the rest from reference TRBV14 and TRBJ2-1, the complete variable domain is EAGVTQFPSHSVIEKGQTVTLRCDPISGHDNLYWYRRVMGKEIKFLLHFVKESKQDESGMPNNRFLAERTGGTYSTLKVQPAELEDSGVYFCASSQGAFLATEQFFGPGTRLTVL.

This clone has a handful of counts. Here the CDR3 DNA reads TGTGCCAGCAGCTTAAACTCAGGGGGTGATGAAAAACTGTTTTTT. The encoded protein is CASSLNSGGDEKLFF. V and J are TRBV11-2 and TRBJ1-4, with 7 bases fitting TRBD1. This CDR3 has 15 amino acids. CDR1 SGHAT and CDR2 FQNNGV come from the germline V gene. V dropped 2 bases and J dropped 6; count of bases not matched to a gene: 6.

This clone has a single count. V is TRBV19 and J is TRBJ1-2; no definite D call. Deletions cut 7 bases from V and 4 bases from J, with 19 bases between. Germline V gives CDR1 LNHDA, CDR2 SQIVND (reference sequence). CDR3 length: 15 amino acids. Here the CDR3 DNA reads TGTGCCAGTACCCCCCCACTCAGGTGGTTCTATGGCTACACCTTC. Amino acids: CASTPPLRWFYGYTF. The full variable domain, rest sourced from reference TRBV19 and TRBJ1-2, is DGGITQSPKYLFRKEGQNVTLSCEQNLNHDAMYWYRQDPGQGLRLIYYSQIVNDFQKGDIAEGYSVSREKKESFPLTVTSAQKNPTAFYLCASTPPLRWFYGYTFGSGTRLTVV.

The V and J genes are TRBV6-4 and TRBJ2-1; TRBD2 agrees at 8 bases. The germline V gene encodes CDR1 MRHNA and CDR2 SNTAGT. This CDR3 contains 13 residues. Trimming removed 5 bases from V and 9 bases from J; junction bases left unmatched: 6. CDR3 protein: CASSILAGGEQFF. In nucleotides, the CDR3 is TGTGCCAGCAGTATCCTAGCGGGCGGTGAGCAGTTCTTC.

This chain uses TRBV11-2 with TRBJ1-2; a possible D gene is TRBD1 (6 bases). Looked up from germline, CDR1 is SGHAT and CDR2 is FQNNGV. There are 13 residues in the CDR3. Deletions cut 6 bases from V and 4 bases from J, with 12 bases between. The CDR3 spells CASSSTGSYGYTF. CDR3 sequence (DNA): TGTGCCAGCAGTTCAACAGGGTCCTATGGCTACACCTTC.

The rearrangement uses TRBV3-1 (or the pseudogene TRBV3-2) and TRBJ1-2; TRBD1 is a possible D gene (5 bases). CDR3 size: 14 residues. CDR1 and CDR2 from the germline V gene are LGHDT and YNNKEL (reference sequence). V was cut by 3 bases and J by 5 bases, with 13 bases left in between. CDR3 coding DNA: TGTGCCAGCAGCCAGGGATCCCCAGGGTATGGCTACACCTTC. It yields the protein CASSQGSPGYGYTF.

V usage is TRBV25-1 and J usage is TRBJ1-1; 8 bases map to TRBD1. The CDR3 contains 13 residues. The V segment lost 6 bases and the J segment 12 bases; nucleotides outside the gene matches: 12. Germline CDR1 is MGHDK and CDR2 is SYGVNS. CDR3 nucleotides: TGTGCCAGCAGCCTAATCGACAGGGGAAGGACTTTCTTT. This sequence encodes CASSLIDRGRTFF.